Following are 5 T cell receptor beta chains from one sample sequenced in a study of CD8+ T cells in alopecia areata. cDNA reverse transcribed from extracted RNA served as the sequencing template. Profiling relied on immunoSEQ multiplex PCR, and the TCRdb table lists in-frame clones only, not all of them. The table has roughly 140,000 clones, around half seen once. The specimen was CD8+ T cells sorted from blood, collected at week 0. The receptors originated from a human donor with alopecia areata.

The V gene is TRBV28, the J gene TRBJ2-2; TRBD1 is a possible D gene (6 bases). V shed 5 bases and J shed 6 bases, with 16 bases lying between them. The CDR3 covers 15 residues. CDR1 is MDHEN, CDR2 SYDVKM, per germline. The CDR3 is CASSATGSLSGELFF. The CDR3 nucleotides read TGTGCCAGCAGTGCAACAGGGAGTTTGTCCGGGGAGCTGTTTTTT.

This clone was seen a handful of times. The chain joins TRBV29-1 to TRBJ2-3; a possible D gene is TRBD1 (5 bases). CDR1 and CDR2 (germline): SQVTM, ANQGSEA. Trimming cost V 1 base and J 1 base, with 12 bases left between them. CDR3 length: 15 amino acids. CDR3 protein: CSVEGGSFGTDTQYF. CDR3 in DNA: TGCAGCGTTGAAGGGGGCTCTTTCGGCACAGATACGCAGTATTTT.

The genes are TRBV21-1 and TRBJ2-3; the table's TRBD2 call for D was not verified on the DNA. TRBV21-1 is a pseudogene locus. The CDR3 runs to 16 residues. DNA for the CDR3: TGTGCCAGCAGAGCCGGGACTAGGAGAAGCACAGATACGCAGTATTTT. It translates to CASRAGTRRSTDTQYF.

A single count supports this clone. CDR3 protein: CATSSPTEYGYTF. DNA for the CDR3: TGTGCCACCAGCAGTCCTACTGAGTATGGCTACACCTTC. The V gene is TRBV15, the J gene TRBJ1-2; D unclear. Germline CDR1 reads LNHNV; CDR2 reads YYDKDF (reference sequence). The CDR3 extends over 13 amino acids. The V gene lost 3 bases and the J gene lost 5 bases, with 10 bases spanning the gap. Variable domain in full (rest from reference TRBV15 and TRBJ1-2): DAMVIQNPRYQVTQFGKPVTLSCSQTLNHNVMYWYQQKSSQAPKLLFHYYDKDFNNEADTPDNFQSRRPNTSFCFLDIRSPGLGDTAMYLCATSSPTEYGYTFGSGTRLTVV.

The chain recombines TRBV6-6 with TRBJ1-1; D gene uncertain. Germline V gene lookup returns CDR1 MNHNY and CDR2 SVGAGI (reference sequence). The V gene lost 6 bases and the J gene lost 2 bases, with 1 base spanning the gap. This CDR3 is built from 10 residues. The CDR3 protein is CASRNTEAFF. CDR3 DNA sequence: TGTGCCAGCAGAAACACTGAAGCTTTCTTT.